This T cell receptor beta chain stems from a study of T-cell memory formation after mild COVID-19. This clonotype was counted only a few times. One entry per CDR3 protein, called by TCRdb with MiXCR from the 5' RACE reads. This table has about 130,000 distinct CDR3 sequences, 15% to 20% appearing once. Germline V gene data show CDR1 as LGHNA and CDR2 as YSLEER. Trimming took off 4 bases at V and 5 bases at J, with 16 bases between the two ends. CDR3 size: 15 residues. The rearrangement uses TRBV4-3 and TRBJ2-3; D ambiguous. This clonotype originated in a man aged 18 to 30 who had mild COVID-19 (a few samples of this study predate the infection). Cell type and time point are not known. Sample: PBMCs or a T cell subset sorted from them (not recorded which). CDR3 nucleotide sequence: TGCGCCAGCAGCCTGAATGAAGGGCGCGGAGATACGCAGTATTTT. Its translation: CASSLNEGRGDTQYF.